The 28 T cell receptor beta chains presented below share a single source sample, sequenced in a study of T cell clusters in autoimmune cytopenias. TRB amplification used 250 ng of peripheral blood genomic DNA. Multiplex touch-down PCR amplified TRB using TRB-A and TRB-B pools in one tube. TCRdb re-called the multiplex PCR reads and gives one entry per CDR3 protein, without DNA. This table holds about 15,000 distinct CDR3 sequences. Sequenced: peripheral blood. These receptors all come from a human donor with an autoimmune cytopenia or autoimmune hepatitis (not recorded which).

CDR3 protein: CASSLETVSYEQYF. The chain carries TRBV7-6 and TRBJ2-7; there is no DNA to check the TCRdb D call of TRBD1. Germline-derived CDR1 and CDR2 are SGHVS and FNYEAQ. The CDR3 loop spans 14 amino acids.

The chain recombines TRBV19 with TRBJ2-6. Germline loops: CDR1 LNHDA, CDR2 SQIVND (reference sequence). This CDR3 spans 16 amino acids. The CDR3 loop is CASSIDQARGANVLTF.

The chain joins TRBV6-5 to TRBJ1-2; with no DNA, the TCRdb D assignment of TRBD1 cannot be verified. CDR3 size: 14 residues. The germline V gene encodes CDR1 MNHEY and CDR2 SVGAGI. Here the CDR3 reads CASSSRTGGDGYTF.

The chain employs TRBV19 and TRBJ1-5; no DNA is available, so the TRBD1 call from TCRdb remains unchecked. CDR1 and CDR2 from the germline V gene are LNHDA and SQIVND (reference sequence). This CDR3 spans 16 amino acids. The CDR3 here is CASSIEGQGRLQPQHF.

V gene TRBV20-1 combines with J gene TRBJ2-3; without DNA, the TCRdb call of TRBD2 cannot be checked. CDR3 length: 14 residues. The V gene's germline CDR1 is DFQATT and CDR2 SNEGSKA (reference sequence). CDR3 protein: CSASAVHSTDTQYF.

The rearrangement joins TRBV14 to TRBJ1-4. The CDR3 spans 17 residues. The germline gives CDR1 SGHDN, CDR2 FVKESK. The CDR3 spells CASSQECTLAHNEKLFF. The full variable domain, with the rest looked up from reference TRBV14 and TRBJ1-4, is EAGVTQFPSHSVIEKGQTVTLRCDPISGHDNLYWYRRVMGKEIKFLLHFVKESKQDESGMPNNRFLAERTGGTYSTLKVQPAELEDSGVYFCASSQECTLAHNEKLFFGSGTQLSVL.

The chain is built from TRBV19 and TRBJ1-2. Germline V lookup: CDR1 LNHDA, CDR2 SQIVND (reference sequence). This CDR3 has 12 amino acids. The CDR3 sequence is CASISPSWGYTF.

The gene calls are TRBV6-9 and TRBJ2-1; the TCRdb D gene call, TRBD2, has no DNA to confirm it. The CDR3 totals 15 residues. The germline V gene has CDR1 MNHGY and CDR2 SVAAGI. The CDR3 here is CASSYWGERPNEQFF.

V gene TRBV6-6 combines with J gene TRBJ2-5; absent DNA, TCRdb's TRBD1 call cannot be checked. Germline values: CDR1 MNHNY, CDR2 SVGAGI (reference sequence). The CDR3 sequence is 14 residues long. CDR3 amino acids: CASSEGGTGETQYF.

The V call is TRBV12-3 or TRBV12-4, the J call TRBJ2-1; TCRdb's D call, TRBD2, is unchecked because there is no DNA. The CDR3 has 15 amino acids. This CDR3 reads CASSHLAGGYNEQFF.

This clonotype counts as medium-sized (0.01 to 0.1%) by frequency. The chain recombines TRBV29-1 with TRBJ2-5; no DNA is available, so the TRBD2 call from TCRdb remains unchecked. Germline V gene sequence: CDR1 SQVTM, CDR2 ANQGSEA. CDR3 size: 14 residues. Here the CDR3 reads CSVAAGGSQETQYF.

V is TRBV6-1 and J is TRBJ2-3. Germline CDR1 MNHNS, CDR2 SASEGT. The length of the CDR3 is 12 residues. CDR3 sequence: CASSRSTDTQYF.

The chain joins TRBV12-3 or TRBV12-4 to TRBJ1-6. The length of the CDR3 is 14 residues. CDR3 sequence reads: CASSSWLGNSPLHF.

The chain is built from TRBV18 and TRBJ2-1; the D call from TCRdb, TRBD1, cannot be confirmed without DNA. The germline gives CDR1 KGHSH, CDR2 LQKENI. The CDR3 has 15 residues. This CDR3 is CASSPVVGGRNEQFF.

The J gene is TRBJ1-5, the V gene TRBV18; TCRdb returns TRBD1, unconfirmable since there is no DNA. CDR1 is KGHSH, CDR2 LQKENI, per germline. The CDR3 is 12 residues long. The chain's CDR3 is CASFRSGQPQHF.

This clonotype is classed as medium-sized (0.01 to 0.1%) by frequency. The chain employs TRBV29-1 and TRBJ2-3; lacking DNA, the TRBD2 call made by TCRdb goes unchecked. CDR3 length: 15 residues. In germline, CDR1 is SQVTM, CDR2 ANQGSEA. The CDR3 sequence: CSVARTSGRLDTQYF.

V gene TRBV6-5 combines with J gene TRBJ2-1; TCRdb returns TRBD1, unconfirmable since there is no DNA. CDR1 and CDR2 from the germline V gene are MNHEY and SVGAGI. CDR3 size: 14 residues. Here the CDR3 reads CASTVTGIGNEQFF.

The V call is TRBV20-1, the J call TRBJ2-7; TCRdb's D call, TRBD1, is unchecked because there is no DNA. CDR1 and CDR2 from the germline V gene are DFQATT and SNEGSKA (reference sequence). There are 14 residues in the CDR3. CDR3 sequence reads: CSASGTGSSYEQYF.

The V call is TRBV6-5, the J call TRBJ2-5; TCRdb calls TRBD2, which cannot be checked without DNA. The CDR3 contains 14 residues. Germline V lookup: CDR1 MNHEY, CDR2 SVGAGI. CDR3 region: CASSYGTSSETQYF.

V gene TRBV5-6 combines with J gene TRBJ2-3; the TCRdb call, TRBD1, lacks DNA for checking. This CDR3 is built from 15 residues. Germline V CDR1 and CDR2: SGHDT, YYEEEE. The CDR3 sequence: CASNVRQGRTDTQYF.

The chain joins TRBV27 to TRBJ2-5; lacking DNA, the TRBD1 call made by TCRdb goes unchecked. The CDR3 extends over 13 amino acids. Germline values: CDR1 MNHEY, CDR2 SMNVEV (reference sequence). The CDR3 spells CASSRTGMQTQYF.

CDR3 amino acids: CASSVGLNEQFF. The gene calls are TRBV5-6 and TRBJ2-1; without DNA, the TCRdb call of TRBD2 cannot be checked. CDR1 and CDR2 (germline): SGHDT, YYEEEE. The CDR3 runs 12 residues.

This clonotype is classed as medium-sized by frequency. The V call is TRBV6-2 or TRBV6-3, the J call TRBJ2-1; no DNA is available, so the TRBD1 call from TCRdb remains unchecked. The CDR3 runs to 13 residues. Germline CDR1 is MNHEY and CDR2 is SVGEGT. This chain's CDR3 is CASSGGRYNEQFF.

This rearrangement joins TRBV5-1 to TRBJ2-1; TCRdb picks TRBD2, but there is no DNA to check that call. This CDR3 has 14 amino acids. The germline V gene has CDR1 SGHRS and CDR2 YFSETQ. This chain's CDR3 is CASSLKAANNEQFF.

According to its frequency, this clonotype is medium-sized. The gene calls are TRBV19 and TRBJ2-5; TCRdb picks TRBD2, but there is no DNA to check that call. Germline CDR1 and CDR2: LNHDA and SQIVND (reference sequence). The CDR3 length is 11 residues. The CDR3 loop reads CASSTLGTQYF.

This clonotype is labeled medium-sized (0.01 to 0.1%) based on frequency. The chain is built from TRBV5-4 and TRBJ1-2; absent DNA, TCRdb's TRBD1 call cannot be checked. Germline CDR1 SGHNT, CDR2 YYREEE (reference sequence). There are 15 residues in the CDR3. This CDR3 reads CASSYYRGLRYGYTF.

The CDR3 is CASSWTGGYEQYF. The rearrangement joins TRBV19 to TRBJ2-7; there is no DNA to check the TCRdb D call of TRBD1. CDR3 length equals 13 residues. In germline, CDR1 is LNHDA, CDR2 SQIVND (reference sequence).

In terms of frequency, this clonotype is medium-sized (0.01 to 0.1%). The chain carries TRBV6-1 and TRBJ1-1; TCRdb gives TRBD1 as the D gene, but with no DNA this cannot be confirmed. This CDR3 is 15 amino acids long. CDR1 MNHNS and CDR2 SASEGT come from the germline V gene. Here the CDR3 reads CASNPRGQGNTEAFF.